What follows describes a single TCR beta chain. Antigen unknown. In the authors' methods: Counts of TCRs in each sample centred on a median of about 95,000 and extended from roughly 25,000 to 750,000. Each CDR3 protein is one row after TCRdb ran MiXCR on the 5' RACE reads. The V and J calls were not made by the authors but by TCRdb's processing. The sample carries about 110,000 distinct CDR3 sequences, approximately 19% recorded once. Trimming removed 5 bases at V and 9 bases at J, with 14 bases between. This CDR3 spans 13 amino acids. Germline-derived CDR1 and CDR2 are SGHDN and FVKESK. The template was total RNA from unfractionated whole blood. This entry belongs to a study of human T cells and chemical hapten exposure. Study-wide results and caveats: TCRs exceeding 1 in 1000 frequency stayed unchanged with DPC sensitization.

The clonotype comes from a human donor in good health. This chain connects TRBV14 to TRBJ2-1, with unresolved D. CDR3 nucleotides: TGTGCCAGCAGCGCTGGGATGACAAGTGAGCAGTTCTTC. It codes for CASSAGMTSEQFF.